What follows is one T cell receptor (beta chain) and its context. In germline, CDR1 is KGHDR, CDR2 SFDVKD. Trimming removed 9 bases from V and 6 bases from J, with 8 bases in between. The CDR3 is 10 amino acids. This sample was taken from a study of blood T cell repertoires in COVID-19. Study-level information: Samples representing acute and convalescent COVID-19 were sourced from the United States, Italy and Spain. Sources were T cells, B-cell-depleted T cells, or PBMCs; the material itself was cDNA or gDNA.

Clones were read by immunoSEQ multiplex PCR, and TCRdb kept only the in-frame ones, dropping some. The sample carries just over 650,000 clones, just under 90% recorded once. Sequencing was done on a sample of peripheral blood. V and J are TRBV24-1 and TRBJ2-7, with D unresolved. This sequence was found in a woman under 30 with acute or convalescent COVID-19. This chain's CDR3 is CATGGVEQYF. The CDR3 DNA reads TGTGCCACCGGCGGTGTCGAGCAGTACTTC.